This T cell receptor beta chain was retrieved from a study of graft-versus-host responses after intestinal transplantation. Across the study: Anti-thymocyte globulin induction was given to all recipients, followed by tacrolimus and steroids for three to four years.

Remarks on this clone: Its antigen is as yet unknown.

Trimming pared 3 bases from V and 1 base from J, leaving 6 bases between. Germline CDR1 and CDR2: PRHDT and FYEKMQ (reference sequence). The CDR3 is 13 residues long. Assay used: immunoSEQ multiplex PCR; TCRdb lists only in-frame clones, some missing. This table has 100,000 to 120,000 clones, 80% to 95% appearing once. Here the sequenced sample was unstimulated CD8+ T cells sorted from spleen or lymph node cells, taken before intestinal transplant. The genes are TRBV13 and TRBJ1-1; D ambiguous. The clonotype comes from a human donor who received an intestinal transplant. The CDR3 here is CASSLTGNTEAFF. The CDR3 region has the DNA TGTGCCAGCAGCTTGACGGGGAACACTGAAGCTTTCTTT.